This T cell receptor beta chain was recorded in a study of blood T cell repertoires in COVID-19. Sequencing was performed with immunoSEQ multiplex PCR; in TCRdb, only in-frame clones are kept and a portion is missing. The table has more than 65,000 clones, around 88% seen once. The CDR3 runs 15 residues. V was cut by 3 bases and J by 8 bases, with 14 bases left in between. Germline lookup yields CDR1 MNHEY and CDR2 SMNVEV (reference sequence). This clonotype was sampled from a man aged 55 to 70 with acute or convalescent COVID-19. Sequencing was carried out using peripheral blood. V usage is TRBV27 and J usage is TRBJ1-6; D gene ambiguous. In DNA form, the CDR3 reads TGTGCCAGCAGTTTTCTGACTGACGGCGATTCACCCCTCCACTTT. It codes for CASSFLTDGDSPLHF.